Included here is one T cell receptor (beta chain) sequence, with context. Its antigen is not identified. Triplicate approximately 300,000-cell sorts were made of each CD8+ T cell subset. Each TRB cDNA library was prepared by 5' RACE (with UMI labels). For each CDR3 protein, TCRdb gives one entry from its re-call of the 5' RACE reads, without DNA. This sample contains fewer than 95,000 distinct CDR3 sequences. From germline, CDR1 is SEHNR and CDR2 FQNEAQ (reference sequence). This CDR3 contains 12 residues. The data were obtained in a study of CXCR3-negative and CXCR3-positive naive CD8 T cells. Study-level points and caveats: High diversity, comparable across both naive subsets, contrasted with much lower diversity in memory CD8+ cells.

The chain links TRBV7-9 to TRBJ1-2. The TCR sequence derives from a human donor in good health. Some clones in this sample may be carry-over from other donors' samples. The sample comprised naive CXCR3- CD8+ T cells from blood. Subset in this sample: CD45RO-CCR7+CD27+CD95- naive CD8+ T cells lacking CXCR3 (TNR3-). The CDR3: CASSSITYGYTF.